One sample yielded the 26 T cell receptor beta chains listed below, sequenced in a study of cytomegalovirus exposure and HLA in healthy donors (dated by TCRdb to 2016 to 2017). Receptor libraries were prepared by the immunoSEQ multiplex PCR assay. The multiplex PCR relied on a mix of 60 forward primers for TCR Vbeta segments and 13 reverse primers for TCR Jbeta segments. This immuneACCESS table, as held by TCRdb, lists in-frame sequences with V and J called but not all clones. Of the missing ones, under half trace to an unresolved V gene in checked studies; the others have no known cause. This sample is represented by about 140,000 clones; roughly 79% of them were singletons. The ten largest clones add up to roughly 3% of the sample. What was sequenced was PBMCs. The origin of the receptors is a male donor in good health and CMV-seronegative.

This clone was observed a few times. The V gene is TRBV27, the J gene TRBJ2-2, with D perhaps TRBD1 (6 bases). V lost 3 bases, J lost 6 bases, and 8 bases lay in between. The length of the CDR3 is 13 residues. The germline V gene has CDR1 MNHEY and CDR2 SMNVEV (reference sequence). The CDR3 spells CASSLTGSGELFF. Written as DNA, the CDR3 is TGTGCCAGCAGTTTGACAGGTTCCGGGGAGCTGTTTTTT.

CDR3 nucleotide sequence: TGTGCCAGCAGCCTTGGACTAGAGACCGGGGAGCTGTTTTTT. Translation gives CASSLGLETGELFF. The chain joins TRBV4-2 to TRBJ2-2; 7 bases match TRBD2. Germline CDR1 LGHNA, CDR2 YNFKEQ. The length of the CDR3 is 14 residues. The junction had 4 bases not matched to a gene; V was cut back by 4 bases and J by 5 bases.

The chain recombines TRBV4-1 with TRBJ1-2; a possible D gene is TRBD1 (5 bases). The CDR3 spans 13 residues. CDR1 is MGHRA and CDR2 is YSYEKL in the germline V gene. V gave up 4 bases and J gave up 2 bases, with 8 bases separating them. The DNA for the CDR3 is TGCGCCAGCAGCCGGGGACTGAACTATGGCTACACCTTC. It translates to CASSRGLNYGYTF.

The chain links TRBV7-6 to TRBJ2-5; D is ambiguous. The V end was cut by 1 base, the J end by 5 bases, with 5 bases between. The CDR3 consists of 12 residues. Per germline, CDR1 SGHVS and CDR2 FNYEAQ. The CDR3 coding sequence is TGTGCCAGCAGCTTAGTCTCGGAGACCCAGTACTTC. Its protein product is CASSLVSETQYF.

The V call is TRBV5-6, the J call TRBJ2-1, with 11 bases that match TRBD2. Germline CDR1 reads SGHDT; CDR2 reads YYEEEE. V lost 4 bases, J lost 6 bases, and 9 bases stayed unmatched. The CDR3 length is 16 residues. CDR3 region: CASSAATSGTLNEQFF. The CDR3, as DNA: TGTGCCAGCAGCGCCGCGACTAGCGGGACCCTCAATGAGCAGTTCTTC. Together with reference TRBV5-6 and TRBJ2-1, the CDR3 gives the full variable domain: DAGVTQSPTHLIKTRGQQVTLRCSPKSGHDTVSWYQQALGQGPQFIFQYYEEEERQRGNFPDRFSGHQFPNYSSELNVNALLLGDSALYLCASSAATSGTLNEQFFGPGTRLTVL.

Only one count was recorded for this clone. The chain has TRBV12-5 and TRBJ2-3; 9 bases are a match to TRBD2. The CDR3 covers 15 residues. Germline assignment: CDR1 LGHNT and CDR2 FRNRAP. The V segment lost 7 bases and the J segment 6 bases; nucleotides outside the gene matches: 11. The CDR3 coding sequence is TGTGCTAGTGTACCAGCGGGAGGTCCCAAGGATACGCAGTATTTT. Protein: CASVPAGGPKDTQYF.

The chain recombines TRBV27 with TRBJ2-3; the D gene is possibly TRBD1 (6 bases). Trimming stripped 5 bases from V and 4 bases from J, with 10 bases between. The CDR3 is 13 amino acids. CDR1 MNHEY and CDR2 SMNVEV come from the germline V gene (reference sequence). CDR3 region: CASSTGLPDTQYF. The DNA of the CDR3 is TGTGCCAGCAGTACAGGGTTACCAGATACGCAGTATTTT.

This chain links TRBV30 with TRBJ2-7, with 8 bases identical to TRBD2. Germline CDR1 reads GTSNPN; CDR2 reads SVGIG (reference sequence). V dropped 4 bases and J dropped 2; count of bases not matched to a gene: 7. This CDR3 is built from 14 residues. CDR3 region: CAWNRIAGPYEQYF. CDR3 nucleotide sequence: TGTGCCTGGAACCGAATAGCGGGACCCTACGAGCAGTACTTC.

This rearrangement joins TRBV9 to TRBJ2-5, with 14 nucleotides matching TRBD2. The V gene's germline CDR1 is SGDLS and CDR2 YYNGEE. The CDR3 sequence is 16 residues long. V trimming: 0 bases; J trimming: 4 bases; junction bases outside the gene matches: 2. The CDR3 region has the DNA TGTGCCAGCAGCGTAGGGGGACTAGCGGGAGTAGAGACCCAGTACTTC. This translates into CASSVGGLAGVETQYF. Full variable domain (remainder filled in from reference TRBV9 and TRBJ2-5): DSGVTQTPKHLITATGQRVTLRCSPRSGDLSVYWYQQSLDQGLQFLIQYYNGEERAKGNILERFSAQQFPDLHSELNLSSLELGDSALYFCASSVGGLAGVETQYFGPGTRLLVL.

V and J are TRBV7-3 and TRBJ2-1; TRBD2 matches at 7 bases. The trim removed 5 bases at V and 9 bases at J, leaving 10 bases unmatched. This CDR3 is built from 14 residues. Germline-derived CDR1 and CDR2 are SGHTA and FQGTGA. The CDR3 reads CASSPGLASGEQFF. CDR3 nucleotide sequence: TGTGCCAGCAGCCCCGGACTGGCTAGCGGTGAGCAGTTCTTC.

This rearrangement joins TRBV7-3 to TRBJ2-5, with TRBD2 identical over 7 bases. The CDR3 has 15 amino acids. Germline CDR1 and CDR2: SGHTA and FQGTGA. The V and J ends lost 5 bases and 0 bases, in that order; junction bases with no gene match: 6. The CDR3 region has the DNA TGTGCCAGCAGCCCGGCAGGGACTAACCAAGAGACCCAGTACTTC. It is translated as CASSPAGTNQETQYF.

The chain joins TRBV7-8 to TRBJ2-7; D is uncertain. V was clipped by 3 bases and J by 4 bases, with 16 bases between them. The CDR3 totals 15 residues. Germline V lookup: CDR1 SGHVS, CDR2 FQNEAQ. CDR3 protein: CASSFDQVITYEQYF. The CDR3 DNA follows: TGTGCCAGCAGCTTCGATCAGGTTATTACGTACGAGCAGTACTTC.

V and J are TRBV4-2 and TRBJ2-7, with 15 bases aligning to TRBD2. After removal of 3 bases from V and 3 bases from J, the junction contained 27 bases not matched to a gene. This CDR3 has 24 amino acids. Looked up from germline, CDR1 is LGHNA and CDR2 is YNFKEQ. The CDR3 reads CASSQGKWRTSGRAAPDTFYEQYF. CDR3 DNA: TGTGCCAGCAGCCAGGGGAAGTGGCGGACTAGCGGGAGGGCCGCCCCAGACACATTCTACGAGCAGTACTTC.

This clone has a handful of counts. This CDR3 fails to terminate in the conserved phenylalanine or tryptophan, so it likely reflects a read error. Because the CDR3's place on the DNA is in doubt, the DNA is left out and the CDR3 is given as listed by TCRdb. The chain links TRBV27 to TRBJ2-7; no DNA check was done on the table's D call, TRBD2. Germline V gene data show CDR1 as MNHEY and CDR2 as SMNVEV (reference sequence). The CDR3 contains 13 residues when both ends are counted. The CDR3 sequence: CASSVASGGPVRL.

V usage is TRBV7-2 and J usage is TRBJ1-1, with 11 bases fitting TRBD1. Trimming cost V 3 bases and J 4 bases; bases outside gene matches: 10. This CDR3 has 17 residues. Germline V gene lookup returns CDR1 SGHTA and CDR2 FQGNSA. CDR3 coding DNA: TGTGCCAGCAGCTTGGGACAGGGGGTTGTTCAGAGCACTGAAGCTTTCTTT. Amino acid sequence: CASSLGQGVVQSTEAFF.

The chain has TRBV9 and TRBJ1-1; maybe TRBD1 (5 bases). Trimming stripped 0 bases from V and 2 bases from J, with 8 bases between. Germline CDR1 SGDLS, CDR2 YYNGEE. This CDR3 comprises 14 residues. The CDR3 here is CASSVVQGNTEAFF. The CDR3 nucleotides are TGTGCCAGCAGCGTAGTCCAGGGAAACACTGAAGCTTTCTTT. The full variable domain, its missing parts supplied by reference TRBV9 and TRBJ1-1, is DSGVTQTPKHLITATGQRVTLRCSPRSGDLSVYWYQQSLDQGLQFLIQYYNGEERAKGNILERFSAQQFPDLHSELNLSSLELGDSALYFCASSVVQGNTEAFFGQGTRLTVV.

V and J are TRBV9 and TRBJ1-3; possibly TRBD1 for D (6 bases). Per germline, CDR1 SGDLS and CDR2 YYNGEE. The CDR3 runs to 15 residues. V was shortened by 0 bases and J by 4 bases, with 11 bases between the two germline ends. DNA for the CDR3: TGTGCCAGCAGCGTAGCCAGGGGCCCCGGAAACACCATATATTTT. It translates to CASSVARGPGNTIYF.

This rearrangement joins TRBV25-1 to TRBJ1-3; unclear D gene. This CDR3 contains 13 residues. Germline CDR1 MGHDK, CDR2 SYGVNS. The V end was cut by 3 bases, the J end by 1 base, with 4 bases between. The CDR3 region is CASSDKSGNTIYF. The CDR3 region has the DNA TGTGCCAGCAGTGACAAATCTGGAAACACCATATATTTT.

V gene TRBV2 combines with J gene TRBJ1-1, with TRBD1 matching 7 bases. Germline assignment: CDR1 SNHLY and CDR2 FYNNEI. The CDR3 is 15 amino acids. J gave up 3 bases and V 3 bases, and 7 bases lay outside the gene matches. CDR3 DNA: TGTGCCAGCAGTGAGGAGGGGGCAGGCTACACTGAAGCTTTCTTT. It translates to CASSEEGAGYTEAFF.

The chain's CDR3 is CAWEEAGRQETQYF. The CDR3 DNA sequence: TGTGCCTGGGAAGAGGCGGGCCGTCAAGAGACCCAGTACTTC. The chain links TRBV30 to TRBJ2-5; possibly TRBD2 for D (5 bases). The CDR3 consists of 14 residues. V was shortened by 5 bases and J by 2 bases, with 15 bases between the two germline ends. Germline V gene sequence: CDR1 GTSNPN, CDR2 SVGIG (reference sequence).

The chain combines TRBV12-5 with TRBJ2-1; D is undetermined. V lost 7 bases to trimming and J lost 4 bases, with 17 bases between them. Germline-derived CDR1 and CDR2 are LGHNT and FRNRAP. The CDR3 runs to 15 residues. DNA for the CDR3: TGTGCTAGTGCCCCATACGCGAACAGATACAATGAGCAGTTCTTC. Amino acids: CASAPYANRYNEQFF.

The rearrangement uses TRBV4-3 and TRBJ1-4; D remains unclear. V lost 2 bases and J 5 bases, leaving 12 bases between the germline ends. The CDR3 totals 15 residues. CDR1 and CDR2 (germline): LGHNA, YSLEER. The CDR3 DNA is TGCGCCAGCAGCCAACTGGGCAGCCCGAATGAAAAACTGTTTTTT. Residues: CASSQLGSPNEKLFF.

The chain recombines TRBV5-6 with TRBJ2-5; TRBD2 aligns across 7 bases. Germline CDR1 and CDR2: SGHDT and YYEEEE. V lost 5 bases to trimming and J lost 10 bases; unmatched junction nucleotides: 14. The CDR3 spans 14 residues. The CDR3 DNA follows: TGTGCCAGCAGACTCCGCGGGGGAGACCCTAGCCAGTACTTC. It translates to CASRLRGGDPSQYF.

J is TRBJ1-1 and V is TRBV18; TRBD1 might be the D (6 bases). This CDR3 is built from 18 residues. V was clipped by 4 bases and J by 4 bases, with 25 bases between them. Germline CDR1 is KGHSH and CDR2 is LQKENI. This CDR3 reads CASSHQPGQGLMGTEAFF. The CDR3 DNA reads as TGTGCCAGCTCACACCAACCGGGACAAGGGTTAATGGGCACTGAAGCTTTCTTT.

The CDR3 coding sequence is TGTGCCATCAGAGCGACAGAAATAGAGACCCAGTACTTC. This encodes CAIRATEIETQYF. The chain combines TRBV10-3 with TRBJ2-5; perhaps TRBD1 as D (5 bases). Germline CDR1 and CDR2: ENHRY and SYGVKD. The CDR3 has 13 residues. V lost 6 bases, J lost 4 bases, and 12 bases lay in between.

V gene TRBV27 combines with J gene TRBJ1-1; tentative D call: TRBD1 (5 bases). The CDR3 consists of 12 residues. Germline assignment: CDR1 MNHEY and CDR2 SMNVEV (reference sequence). Trimming took off 2 bases at V and 7 bases at J, with 8 bases between the two ends. The DNA for the CDR3 is TGTGCCAGCAGTTTACTAGGGGATGAAGCTTTCTTT. Residues: CASSLLGDEAFF.